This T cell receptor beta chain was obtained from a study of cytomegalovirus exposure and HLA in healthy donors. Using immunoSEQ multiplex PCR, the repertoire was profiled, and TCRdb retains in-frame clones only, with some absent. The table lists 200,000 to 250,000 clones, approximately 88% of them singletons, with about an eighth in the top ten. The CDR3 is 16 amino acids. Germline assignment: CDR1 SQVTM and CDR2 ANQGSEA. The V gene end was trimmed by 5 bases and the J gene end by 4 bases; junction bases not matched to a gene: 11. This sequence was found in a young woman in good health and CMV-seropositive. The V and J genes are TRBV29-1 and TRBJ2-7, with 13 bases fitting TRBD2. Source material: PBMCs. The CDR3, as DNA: TGCAGCGTTCCGAAGGGGACTAGCGGGGACACATACGAGCAGTACTTC. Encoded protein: CSVPKGTSGDTYEQYF.